Described below is a single T cell receptor (beta chain) sequence and its context. TCRdb ran MiXCR on the 5' RACE reads and lists one entry per CDR3 protein. The sample has fewer than 9,500 distinct CDR3 sequences, 4% to 6% seen once. The data were taken from a study of early T cells in non-severe SARS-CoV-2 infection. This CDR3 has 14 residues. Germline CDR1 is MNHNY and CDR2 is SVGAGI (reference sequence). The ends were cut back, 0 bases at V and 3 bases at J, with 8 bases in the middle. The sequence was obtained from an adult who was a healthcare worker with PCR-confirmed SARS-CoV-2 infection or an uninfected control (not recorded which). The sample was whole blood. This chain connects TRBV6-6 to TRBJ1-1, with D unresolved. CDR3 residues: CASSYSRRHTEAFF. The CDR3 DNA sequence: TGTGCCAGCAGTTACTCCCGAAGGCACACTGAAGCTTTCTTT.